These T cell receptor beta chains were read from a single sample in a study of T cells after yellow fever vaccination. TCRdb processed the 5' RACE reads anew with MiXCR; each CDR3 protein has one entry. This table holds around 320,000 distinct CDR3 sequences, roughly 4.3% found once. The sequencing used PBMCs, collected 15 days after the yellow fever booster vaccination. The source is a man between 18 and 29 years old who received the YFV17D yellow fever vaccine. Both conserved end residues are part of each CDR3. The D gene is left open where the match is weak. Not every row has a clone size; where given, it reads once, few, many or a size class.

v_gene	d_gene	j_gene	abundance	CDR3nt	CDR3aa
TRBV10-3	-	TRBJ2-5	-	TGTGCCATCAGTGAGACGAGCAGGGAGAGGGAGACCCAGTACTTC	CAISETSRERETQYF
TRBV5-1	-	TRBJ1-6	many	TGCGCCAGCAGCTTTGACCGTCCCCTTGGGTCACCCCTCCACTTT	CASSFDRPLGSPLHF
TRBV5-1	TRBD2	TRBJ2-1	few	TGCGCCAGCTCAACTAGCGGGGGCGGGGATGAGCAGTTCTTC	CASSTSGGGDEQFF
TRBV5-1	-	TRBJ2-1	many	TGCGCCAGCAGCTTGGCCTTGGGGGGTGGGAATGAGCAGTTCTTC	CASSLALGGGNEQFF
TRBV5-1	TRBD1	TRBJ1-4	few	TGCGCCAGCAGCCCTGGGACAGGGGTAGATGAAAAACTGTTTTTT	CASSPGTGVDEKLFF
TRBV9	-	TRBJ2-3	-	TGTGCCAGCAGCGTAGTTGAGGGGACTTACACAGATACGCAGTATTTT	CASSVVEGTYTDTQYF
TRBV7-2	-	TRBJ2-1	-	TGTGCCAGCAGCTCCGCGGGCAGGGGAGTCCACAATGAGCAGTTCTTC	CASSSAGRGVHNEQFF
TRBV18	TRBD2	TRBJ2-1	few	TGTGCCAGCTCACCCCGTGAACTAGCGGGGGGCAACTTCTACAATGAGCAGTTCTTC	CASSPRELAGGNFYNEQFF
TRBV27	TRBD2	TRBJ2-5	few	TGTGCCAGCCAGAGGTGGGGGGGAGAGACCCAGTACTTC	CASQRWGGETQYF
TRBV6-5	TRBD2	TRBJ2-1	many	TGTGCCAGTGCGGGGGGGCCCTACAATGAGCAGTTCTTC	CASAGGPYNEQFF
TRBV20-1	-	TRBJ2-3	few	TGCAGTGCTAGACTCGTTGGCACAGATACGCAGTATTTT	CSARLVGTDTQYF
TRBV6-5	-	TRBJ1-5	few	TGTGCCAGCAGTTACTGCGGACACCGCAGCAATCAGCCCCAGCATTTT	CASSYCGHRSNQPQHF
TRBV4-1	-	TRBJ1-6	many	TGCGCCAGCAGCCAACGTTCGTCGCCCCTCCACTTT	CASSQRSSPLHF
TRBV6-6	-	TRBJ1-6	-	TGTGCCAGCAGTAGTACAGGTGCCTATAATTCACCCCTCCACTTT	CASSSTGAYNSPLHF
TRBV5-1	-	TRBJ2-1	few	TGCGCCAGCAGCTCTGAGGGGGGACTAACCTACAATGAGCAGTTCTTC	CASSSEGGLTYNEQFF
TRBV7-9	TRBD2	TRBJ2-3	many	TGTGCCAGCAGCTTCCTAACTAGCGGGGTGGAAGATACGCAGTATTTT	CASSFLTSGVEDTQYF
TRBV27	-	TRBJ1-1	-	TGTGCCAGCAGTCTAGAGGGGGTGAGTGAAGCTTTCTTT	CASSLEGVSEAFF
TRBV5-1	-	TRBJ2-5	few	TGCGCCAGCAGCTTGGAGGGACACCAAGAGACCCAGTACTTC	CASSLEGHQETQYF
TRBV27	TRBD1	TRBJ2-7	-	TGTGCCAGCAGGAGACAGGGGTACTACGAGCAGTACTTC	CASRRQGYYEQYF
TRBV29-1	TRBD1	TRBJ1-2	many	TGCAGCGTTGAACCCGCCAGGGGGCAATATGGCTACACCTTC	CSVEPARGQYGYTF
TRBV12-3/TRBV12-4	TRBD1	TRBJ1-6	few	TGTGCCAGCAGTTTAGCGCGGGCAGGGGGGACTTCACCCCTCCACTTT	CASSLARAGGTSPLHF
TRBV6-5	-	TRBJ1-2	many	TGTGCCAGCAGTTACCAAGGGGCTGGCTATGGCTACACCTTC	CASSYQGAGYGYTF
TRBV14	TRBD2	TRBJ2-2	-	TGTGCCAGCAGCCAAGATCCCCTAGCGGTAACCGGGGAGCTGTTTTTT	CASSQDPLAVTGELFF
TRBV7-9	-	TRBJ2-2	many	TGTGCCAGCAGCCTACATCTTAGCACCGGGGAGCTGTTTTTT	CASSLHLSTGELFF